This passage covers 9 T cell receptor beta chains from one sample sequenced in a study of blood T cell repertoires in COVID-19. Repertoires were generated with immunoSEQ multiplex PCR, while TCRdb's copy carries only in-frame clones and drops some. The sample records about 160,000 clones, roughly 90% being singletons. Sequencing was performed on peripheral blood. The source of these receptors is a man in his 60s with acute or convalescent COVID-19.

The chain joins TRBV6-5 to TRBJ1-4; no firm D call. Germline V CDR1 and CDR2: MNHEY, SVGAGI. The CDR3 runs to 14 residues. V shed 2 bases and J shed 5 bases, with 9 bases lying between them. In DNA, the CDR3 is TGTGCCAGCAGTTACCTCAAGGAGAATGAAAAACTGTTTTTT. Its translation is CASSYLKENEKLFF.

This sequence joins TRBV30 and TRBJ2-7, with D unresolved. Germline CDR1 and CDR2: GTSNPN and SVGIG (reference sequence). Trimming shortened V by 4 bases and J by 2 bases, and 12 bases separated the two germline ends. This CDR3 contains 13 residues. This CDR3 is CAWMQPNTYEQYF. DNA of the CDR3: TGTGCCTGGATGCAACCGAACACCTACGAGCAGTACTTC.

The V call is TRBV2, the J call TRBJ2-3; 9 bases are a match to TRBD1. The CDR3 runs to 15 residues. Germline-derived CDR1 and CDR2 are SNHLY and FYNNEI. Trimming took 4 bases from V and 0 from J; bases not matched to a gene: 2. For the CDR3, the DNA is TGTGCCAGCAGTGCGGACAGGGGCAGCACAGATACGCAGTATTTT. Translated: CASSADRGSTDTQYF.

Points on this clone: The junction shows a germline mismatch at one end, possibly a read error. This chain joins TRBV12-3 or TRBV12-4 and TRBJ2-1, with 10 bases matching TRBD1. This CDR3 contains 13 residues. The CDR3 coding sequence is TGTGCCAGCAGCTGGGACAGGGGAAATGGGCAGTTCTTC. This translates into CASSWDRGNGQFF.

The J gene is TRBJ1-4, the V gene TRBV5-5; 10 bases map to TRBD1. Germline lookup yields CDR1 SGHKS and CDR2 YYEKEE (reference sequence). J gave up 10 bases and V 4 bases, and 13 bases lay outside the gene matches. The CDR3 loop spans 16 amino acids. The CDR3 protein is CASSPHGTGDGGKLFF. CDR3 in DNA: TGTGCCAGCAGCCCCCATGGGACAGGGGACGGAGGAAAACTGTTTTTT.

The chain combines TRBV19 with TRBJ2-1; D is uncertain. Germline V gene data show CDR1 as LNHDA and CDR2 as SQIVND (reference sequence). V lost 1 base, J lost 0 bases, and 7 bases lay in between. The CDR3 contains 15 residues. DNA for the CDR3: TGTGCCAGTAGTATAGCAGGCAGCTCCTACAATGAGCAGTTCTTC. Encoded protein: CASSIAGSSYNEQFF.

The J gene is TRBJ1-2, the V gene TRBV4-2, with D unresolved. Germline lookup yields CDR1 LGHNA and CDR2 YNFKEQ. Trimming cost V 0 bases and J 3 bases, with 11 bases left between them. This CDR3 region has 15 residues. The CDR3: CASSQERGGDYGYTF. In DNA form, the CDR3 reads TGTGCCAGCAGCCAAGAACGGGGTGGGGACTATGGCTACACCTTC.

The table lists this clone with a count of one. The chain carries TRBV19 and TRBJ1-1, with 9 bases aligning to TRBD1. Germline CDR1 reads LNHDA; CDR2 reads SQIVND (reference sequence). The CDR3 spans 14 residues. Trimming took 0 bases from V and 6 from J; bases not matched to a gene: 2. This CDR3 is CASSIDRDRAEAFF. The CDR3 nucleotides read TGTGCCAGTAGTATAGACCGGGACAGGGCTGAAGCTTTCTTT.

CDR3 nucleotide sequence: TGTGCCAGCAGCACGACAGCCCAAGGGAGGTCACCCCTCCACTTT. Protein sequence: CASSTTAQGRSPLHF. V gene TRBV7-2 combines with J gene TRBJ1-6, with TRBD1 as a possible D gene (5 bases). The germline V gene has CDR1 SGHTA and CDR2 FQGNSA. V lost 5 bases, J lost 10 bases, and 18 bases lay in between. The CDR3 is 15 residues long.